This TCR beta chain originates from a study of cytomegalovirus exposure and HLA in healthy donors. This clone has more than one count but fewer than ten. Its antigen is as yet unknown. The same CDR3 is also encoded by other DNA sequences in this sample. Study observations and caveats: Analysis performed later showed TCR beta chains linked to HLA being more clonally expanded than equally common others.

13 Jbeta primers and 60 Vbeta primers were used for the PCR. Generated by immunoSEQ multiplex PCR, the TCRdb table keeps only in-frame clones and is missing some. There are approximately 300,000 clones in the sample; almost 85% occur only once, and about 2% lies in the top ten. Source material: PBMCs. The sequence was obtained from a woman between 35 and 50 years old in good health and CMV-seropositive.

The CDR3 spells CASSPGLFTDTQYF. CDR3 coding DNA: TGCGCCAGCAGCCCAGGACTTTTCACAGATACGCAGTATTTT. The rearrangement uses TRBV4-3 and TRBJ2-3; D perhaps matches TRBD2 (5 bases). The CDR3 is 14 residues long. The V and J ends lost 4 bases and 2 bases respectively, with 10 bases between them. In germline, CDR1 is LGHNA, CDR2 YSLEER.